This T cell receptor (beta chain) was captured in a study of shared clonotypes between healthy human individuals (dated by TCRdb to 2019 to 2021). Notes on the research overall: The cohort comprised a couple of women and a few men aged 18 to 49 years. Different laboratories and diverse techniques were used to prepare libraries and sequence TCR repertoires, to increase sequencing depth and limit assay-specific biases. For each donor, three plates each were used for CD4 naive and CD4 memory, two plates were used for CD8 naive, and one plate was used for CD8 memory. Each donor's leukapheresis produced roughly between roughly 0.85 and 9 billion PBMCs. To estimate repertoire size and how much clonotypes are shared between individuals, the study performed deep sequencing of blood TCR repertoires from 4 to 6 healthy adults. Summary of the overall study and its limitations: Rarefaction of sorted-subset datasets indicated incomplete sequencing despite the large sequencing depth. Larger estimated clonotype richness was generally found for naive subsets than for memory subsets. Because the study included only a small number of donors, the genetic and exposure-history diversity represented was limited. Across a few donors, approximately 4.6% of naive CD4, more than 3% of naive CD8, around 2.1% of memory CD4, and approximately 0.4% of memory CD8 clonotypes were shared. Based on pairwise subsampling, the degree of clonotype sharing among donors was expected to be affected by sequencing depth. Higher generation probabilities were observed for clonotypes shared by all four sorted-subset donors than for non-shared clonotypes. Only blood was sampled, and tissue TCR repertoires likely differ from those in blood.

CD8 naive samples consisted of CD45RO-negative cells that were positively selected for CCR7, yielding a CD45RA+CCR7+ population without TemRA cells. The donors were healthy, HIV-negative adults with no recently reported acute infections or vaccinations. Only Caucasian adults living in Nashville, Tennessee, USA were represented among the donors. Blood was obtained by leukapheresis, after which PBMCs were separated by Ficoll-Histopaque density gradient centrifugation and cryopreserved in liquid nitrogen vapor phase. Analytical flow cytometry was used to check the purity and quantity of each magnetically sorted T cell population. Genomic DNA was isolated from each sorted fraction and quantified by UV absorbance on a Nanodrop 2000c. About this clone itself: What antigen it recognizes has not been identified. No clone much larger than this one lies a single base away; base qualities are absent.

According to the germline V gene, CDR1 reads SGHDT and CDR2 reads YYEEEE. CDR3 length: 16 amino acids, cysteine to phenylalanine. The CDR3 DNA has 48 bases and is translated from base 1. V is shortened by 0 bases, J by 3 bases, and the region joining them spans 15 bases. TCR CDR3 regions were amplified from genomic DNA by multiplex PCR using the deep immunoSEQ assay. Extracted genomic DNA from each cell subset was spread evenly across all wells of several immunoSEQ 96-well plates, with each plate serving as a replicate. For sorted subsets, about 210 ng of genomic DNA, equivalent to 30,000 or so T cell genomes, went into each replicate PCR. Purified libraries were measured with a Qubit 3.0 fluorometer, size-checked on a Bioanalyzer 2100, and measured again with the KAPA Library Quantification kit. A separate single-read 150-cycle Illumina NextSeq 550 flow cell was used to sequence each immunoSEQ 96-well plate. Processing in the source paper ran as follows. Because the immunoSEQ output held only junctional sequences and lacked quality scores, the filtering could not match the filtering applied to full-length reads. Sequences were annotated with PyIR, a Python wrapper for IgBLAST v1.9, using IMGT germline references to assign V/J genes and CDR3. Any read was removed if the V/J assignment was weak (E-value above 1e-6), the CDR3 was missing, or the read contained stop codons, out-of-frame junctions, or ambiguous translated residues. V3J clonotypes were defined by identical inferred V gene, J gene, and CDR3 amino acid sequence. To compute the percentage overlap between repertoires, the number of shared unique clonotypes was divided by the size of the smaller repertoire. Three approaches were used to assess repertoire richness: RTK rarefaction, the Chao1 estimator, and Recon v2.1 estimates of unobserved clonotypes. OLGA was used to compute generation probabilities for all TCRbeta clonotypes that the gDNA method yielded from a few donors. This immuneACCESS table, as held by TCRdb, lists in-frame sequences with V and J called but not all clones. Of the missing ones, under half trace to an unresolved V gene in checked studies; the others have no known cause. The V and J calls and clone size come from that table; D and trimming were worked out from the DNA. In this sample the table shows nearly 2 million clones, about 95% of which occur a single time. The ten biggest clones cover approximately 1.2% of the sample.

The sample comprised naive CD8+ T cells sorted from blood. The cell subset or site label corresponds to: CD45RA+CCR7+. The chain is encoded by TRBV5-6 joined to TRBJ1-1, with TRBD1 as a weak D call on 5 bases. This TCR was sampled from a man aged 18 to 35 in good health. The DNA sequence follows: TGTGCCAGCAGCTTGGAGGGACGGCGATGGTACACTGAAGCTTTCTTT. Its amino acids are CASSLEGRRWYTEAFF.